The rows below give T cell receptor beta chains drawn from one sample of a study of T cell repertoires in cytomegalovirus infection. MiXCR was run by TCRdb on the reads, yielding one entry per CDR3 protein. The table has some 940,000 distinct CDR3 sequences, around 31% seen once. No antigen is known for these receptors. This material consisted of cultured CD8+ T cells from PBMCs, taken from culture after CMV antigen stimulation. The receptors derive from a human donor in good health (CMV status not recorded). Some clones in this sample may be carry-over from other donors' samples. Both conserved end residues are part of each CDR3. The D gene is left open where the match is weak. Some rows have no size entry. The others give once, few or many, or a class for an expanded clone.

J: TRBJ2-7; size: .; V: TRBV12-3/TRBV12-4; D: TRBD1; length: 15; DNA: TGTGCCAGCAGTTCTTGGGACAGGGGAGCGTACGAGCAGTACTTC; CDR3: CASSSWDRGAYEQYF
J: TRBJ2-2; size: few; V: TRBV7-9; D: TRBD2; length: 15; DNA: TGTGCCAGCAGCTTAGCTAGCGGGTACGCCGGGGAGCTGTTTTTT; CDR3: CASSLASGYAGELFF
J: TRBJ2-2; size: many; V: TRBV6-5; D: .; length: 18; DNA: TGTGCCAGCAGTTACTCGCGTTCGCACCCGGCGAACACCGGGGAGCTGTTTTTT; CDR3: CASSYSRSHPANTGELFF
J: TRBJ1-1; size: .; V: TRBV5-6; D: .; length: 17; DNA: TGTGCCAGCAACCTCCTTTTCGGCGGGGCCAAGGACACTGAAGCTTTCTTT; CDR3: CASNLLFGGAKDTEAFF
J: TRBJ2-3; size: .; V: TRBV6-5; D: .; length: 18; DNA: TGTGCCAGCAGTGCAACTTCGGGCCCTCAGCAGAGCACAGATACGCAGTATTTT; CDR3: CASSATSGPQQSTDTQYF
J: TRBJ2-1; size: .; V: TRBV7-8; D: .; length: 14; DNA: TGTGCCAGCGGCGTGGGACTGGTCGACAATGAGCAGTTCTTC; CDR3: CASGVGLVDNEQFF
J: TRBJ1-1; size: .; V: TRBV7-8; D: .; length: 12; DNA: TGTGCCAGCAGCCTAGGGCGGGATAACTCTTTCTTT; CDR3: CASSLGRDNSFF
J: TRBJ2-5; size: few; V: TRBV7-9; D: .; length: 16; DNA: TGTGCCAGCAGGAGCCGGGACAAACAACTACTAGAGACCCAGTACTTC; CDR3: CASRSRDKQLLETQYF
J: TRBJ2-3; size: .; V: TRBV7-6; D: .; length: 16; DNA: TGTGCCAGCAGCTCCAAGTCAGGGGGGCACACAGATACGCAGTATTTT; CDR3: CASSSKSGGHTDTQYF
J: TRBJ2-7; size: .; V: TRBV7-8; D: .; length: 15; DNA: TGTGCCAGCAGCCTCTACCGGGACGCAAGGTACGAGCAGTACTTC; CDR3: CASSLYRDARYEQYF
J: TRBJ2-5; size: few; V: TRBV3-1; D: .; length: 19; DNA: TGTGCCAGCAGCCAAGATCAGTCAGGGGCGGGGGCCTTGATGGAGACCCAGTACTTC; CDR3: CASSQDQSGAGALMETQYF
J: TRBJ1-3; size: .; V: TRBV29-1; D: .; length: 14; DNA: TGCAGCGTTGAACGACAGAACTCTGGAAACACCATATATTTT; CDR3: CSVERQNSGNTIYF
J: TRBJ2-5; size: few; V: TRBV9; D: TRBD2; length: 16; DNA: TGTGCCAGCAGCTTACTGAGGACTAGCGATGGAGAGACCCAGTACTTC; CDR3: CASSLLRTSDGETQYF
J: TRBJ1-4; size: .; V: TRBV5-4; D: .; length: 14; DNA: TGTGCCAGCAGCGGCGACAGGAATAATGAAAAACTGTTTTTT; CDR3: CASSGDRNNEKLFF
J: TRBJ1-1; size: many; V: TRBV6-1; D: TRBD1; length: 12; DNA: TGTGCCAGCAGACACAGGGGGACTGAAGCTTTCTTT; CDR3: CASRHRGTEAFF
J: TRBJ2-7; size: .; V: TRBV5-4; D: .; length: 14; DNA: TGTGCCAGCAGCTTGGTACTGAACTCCTACGAGCAGTACTTC; CDR3: CASSLVLNSYEQYF
J: TRBJ1-1; size: .; V: TRBV5-5; D: .; length: 14; DNA: TGTGCCAGCAGCTTGTTCTGGGTGAGCACTGAAGCTTTCTTT; CDR3: CASSLFWVSTEAFF
J: TRBJ2-2; size: .; V: TRBV13; D: .; length: 14; DNA: TGTGCCAGCATGGGGGGAGAGAACACCGGGGAGCTGTTTTTT; CDR3: CASMGGENTGELFF
J: TRBJ1-5; size: .; V: TRBV6-6; D: .; length: 16; DNA: TGTACCAGCAGTGGCTGGGAGACAGAAGGTTTGGGCTGCCAGCATTTT; CDR3: CTSSGWETEGLGCQHF
J: TRBJ2-3; size: few; V: TRBV7-3; D: TRBD2; length: 16; DNA: TGTGCCAGCAGCTTATTCGGCGGGGGGGCACCAGATACGCAGTATTTT; CDR3: CASSLFGGGAPDTQYF
J: TRBJ1-5; size: .; V: TRBV27; D: .; length: 14; DNA: TGTGCCAGCAGTCCCCAGTTGGGCAATCAGCCCCAGCATTTT; CDR3: CASSPQLGNQPQHF
J: TRBJ2-1; size: .; V: TRBV11-2; D: TRBD1; length: 14; DNA: TGTGCCAGCAGTTTCCGGGACAGTTTTTATGAGCAGTTCTTC; CDR3: CASSFRDSFYEQFF
J: TRBJ1-5; size: few; V: TRBV7-9; D: .; length: 15; DNA: TGTGCCAGCAGCCCCCCTGGGGGGGTAAGTCAGCCCCAGCATTTT; CDR3: CASSPPGGVSQPQHF
J: TRBJ2-1; size: many; V: TRBV7-3; D: .; length: 18; DNA: TGTGCCAGCAGCTTCCAGGACAGCGGGGCCTTCTCCTACAATGAGCAGTTCTTC; CDR3: CASSFQDSGAFSYNEQFF
J: TRBJ2-5; size: many; V: TRBV12-3/TRBV12-4; D: .; length: 13; DNA: TGTGCCAGCAGTTTAGGTGCGGGGCAAACCCAGTACTTC; CDR3: CASSLGAGQTQYF
J: TRBJ2-7; size: .; V: TRBV4-3; D: .; length: 13; DNA: TGCGCCAGCAGACTTGGCGGGTCGGACGAGCAGTACTTC; CDR3: CASRLGGSDEQYF
J: TRBJ2-7; size: .; V: TRBV27; D: TRBD2; length: 13; DNA: TGTGCCGTAGGTCGGGGACTAGCGCGTGAGCAGTACTTC; CDR3: CAVGRGLAREQYF
J: TRBJ1-5; size: few; V: TRBV7-8; D: .; length: 15; DNA: TGTGCCAGCAGCCCGACACGAACCTTGAGGGAAGCCCAGCATTTT; CDR3: CASSPTRTLREAQHF
J: TRBJ2-2; size: few; V: TRBV7-9; D: .; length: 14; DNA: TGTGCCAGCAGCCTACTAGAGCAGGCCGGGGAGCTGTTTTTT; CDR3: CASSLLEQAGELFF
J: TRBJ2-2; size: many; V: TRBV7-2; D: .; length: 13; DNA: TGTGCCAGCAGCTTAGCCCAGACCGGGGAGCTGTTTTTT; CDR3: CASSLAQTGELFF
J: TRBJ1-5; size: few; V: TRBV27; D: .; length: 14; DNA: TGTGCCAGCAGTTTAGCCCCCAGAGATCAGCCCCAGCATTTT; CDR3: CASSLAPRDQPQHF
J: TRBJ2-7; size: many; V: TRBV7-9; D: .; length: 17; DNA: TGTGCCAGCAGCTCCCCGCTGCGGGGGCTAAGCTCCTACGAGCAGTACTTC; CDR3: CASSSPLRGLSSYEQYF
J: TRBJ1-1; size: many; V: TRBV4-3; D: .; length: 15; DNA: TGCGCCAGCAGCCATGACAGGACAGAGAACACTGAAGCTTTCTTT; CDR3: CASSHDRTENTEAFF
J: TRBJ1-1; size: .; V: TRBV4-1; D: .; length: 13; DNA: TGCGCCAGCAGCTGGGGCCGCGGGTCTGAAGCTTTCTTT; CDR3: CASSWGRGSEAFF
J: TRBJ2-3; size: many; V: TRBV6-5; D: .; length: 17; DNA: TGTGCCAGCAGTTCACTCTTGGACGGCCCTAGCACAGATACGCAGTATTTT; CDR3: CASSSLLDGPSTDTQYF
J: TRBJ1-5; size: .; V: TRBV6-6; D: TRBD1; length: 15; DNA: TGTGCCAGCGGCGAGGGGGCTGGTAGCAATCAGCCCCAGCATTTT; CDR3: CASGEGAGSNQPQHF
J: TRBJ1-6; size: few; V: TRBV6-6; D: .; length: 17; DNA: TGTGCCAGCAGTTATACCCGACAGGAGGCCTTCAATTCACCCCTCCACTTT; CDR3: CASSYTRQEAFNSPLHF
J: TRBJ1-1; size: .; V: TRBV4-1; D: .; length: 13; DNA: TGCGCCAGCAGCCAAGCGCGGGTCACTGAAGCTTTCTTT; CDR3: CASSQARVTEAFF
J: TRBJ2-2; size: .; V: TRBV2; D: TRBD1; length: 15; DNA: TGTGCCAGCAGGGGACAGGGGCAGCTTGGCGGGGAGCTGTTTTTT; CDR3: CASRGQGQLGGELFF
J: TRBJ2-1; size: many; V: TRBV28; D: TRBD2; length: 15; DNA: TGTGCCAGCAGCCTCACTAGCGGGGGTTACAATGAGCAGTTCTTC; CDR3: CASSLTSGGYNEQFF
J: TRBJ1-3; size: .; V: TRBV15; D: .; length: 15; DNA: TGTGCCACCAGCAGAGGAAGGTTGCCTGGAAACACCATATATTTT; CDR3: CATSRGRLPGNTIYF
J: TRBJ2-1; size: few; V: TRBV4-3; D: .; length: 18; DNA: TGCGCCAGCAGCCAAGCGGGTGTTCGGGGAAGCTCCTACAATGAGCAGTTCTTC; CDR3: CASSQAGVRGSSYNEQFF
J: TRBJ2-2; size: .; V: TRBV12-3/TRBV12-4; D: TRBD1; length: 15; DNA: TGTGCCAGCAGGAGGGACAGCAGAAAGACCGGGGAGCTGTTTTTT; CDR3: CASRRDSRKTGELFF
J: TRBJ2-3; size: few; V: TRBV7-9; D: TRBD1; length: 14; DNA: TGTGCCAGCAGCTCACAGGGGGCCCCGGATACGCAGTATTTT; CDR3: CASSSQGAPDTQYF
J: TRBJ2-5; size: .; V: TRBV7-9; D: TRBD2; length: 16; DNA: TGTGCCAGCAGCCCCCCCCTGAGCGGGGCCAGGGCGACCCAGTACTTC; CDR3: CASSPPLSGARATQYF
J: TRBJ2-3; size: few; V: TRBV27; D: TRBD2; length: 15; DNA: TGTGCCAGCAGGGTGGAACTAGCGGCCACAGATACGCAGTATTTT; CDR3: CASRVELAATDTQYF
J: TRBJ2-5; size: few; V: TRBV28; D: TRBD2; length: 14; DNA: TGTGCCAGCAGTTTGTCGGGGGGAAAGGAGACCCAGTACTTC; CDR3: CASSLSGGKETQYF
J: TRBJ1-2; size: .; V: TRBV12-3/TRBV12-4; D: .; length: 14; DNA: TGTGCCAGCAGTCCCCAAACGGGCGACTATGGCTACACCTTC; CDR3: CASSPQTGDYGYTF
J: TRBJ1-5; size: few; V: TRBV7-9; D: .; length: 14; DNA: TGTGCCAGCAGCCCCGGGTCCAGCGATCAGCCCCAGCATTTT; CDR3: CASSPGSSDQPQHF
J: TRBJ2-5; size: few; V: TRBV7-4; D: TRBD2; length: 15; DNA: TGTGCCAGCAGCTTAATCACTAGCGGCCAAGAGACCCAGTACTTC; CDR3: CASSLITSGQETQYF
J: TRBJ1-3; size: .; V: TRBV6-6; D: .; length: 12; DNA: TGTGCCAGCAGTTACTCAGAAGGCACCATACATTTT; CDR3: CASSYSEGTIHF
J: TRBJ1-5; size: .; V: TRBV27; D: .; length: 14; DNA: TGTGCCAGCAGTTTAGAAGTGAGCAATCAGCCCCAGCATTTT; CDR3: CASSLEVSNQPQHF
J: TRBJ2-7; size: few; V: TRBV15; D: .; length: 13; DNA: TGTGCCACCACTAAGACAGGCCTTTACGAGCAGTACTTC; CDR3: CATTKTGLYEQYF
J: TRBJ2-3; size: .; V: TRBV25-1; D: .; length: 15; DNA: TGTGCCAGCAGTGAATATGGGGGCCTCACAGATACGCAGTATTTT; CDR3: CASSEYGGLTDTQYF
J: TRBJ2-2; size: few; V: TRBV4-1; D: .; length: 16; DNA: TGCGCCAGCAGCCAATACTCGGTTGAGGGCACCGGGGAGCTGTTTTTT; CDR3: CASSQYSVEGTGELFF
J: TRBJ1-6; size: .; V: TRBV6-5; D: TRBD1; length: 15; DNA: TGTGCCAGCAGTTCCCCCGACAGGGAAGATTCACCCCTCCACTTT; CDR3: CASSSPDREDSPLHF
J: TRBJ2-4; size: few; V: TRBV28; D: TRBD1; length: 15; DNA: TGTGCCAGCAGTTTAGGAGAGGGGGCATGGGACATTCAGTACTTC; CDR3: CASSLGEGAWDIQYF
J: TRBJ1-6; size: .; V: TRBV28; D: .; length: 12; DNA: TGTGCCAGCAGTTATGGGAGGTCACCCCTCCACTTT; CDR3: CASSYGRSPLHF
J: TRBJ2-1; size: few; V: TRBV4-1; D: TRBD1; length: 17; DNA: TGCGCCAGCAGCCAGGACCCGGGACAGGAATCCTACAATGAGCAGTTCTTC; CDR3: CASSQDPGQESYNEQFF